These 30 T cell receptor beta chains were all obtained from the same sample, sequenced in a study of blood T cells in healthy people across ages. A J-beta primer mix and a sample-barcoded 5' primer were used in a second PCR of about 7 to 12 cycles. TCRdb re-called the 5' RACE reads through MiXCR, storing one row per CDR3 protein. This sample has 550,000 to 600,000 distinct CDR3 sequences; around half occur once, and the top ten carry 20% to 25%. The sample taken for sequencing was blood. These receptors were obtained from a man aged 80 or over in good health.

The V gene is TRBV7-2, the J gene TRBJ2-3; D possibly matches TRBD1 or TRBD2 (5 bases each). V was trimmed by 3 bases and J by 4 bases, leaving 14 bases between them. This CDR3 spans 15 amino acids. In germline, CDR1 is SGHTA, CDR2 FQGNSA. The CDR3 is CASSLGNMGADTQYF. CDR3 sequence (DNA): TGTGCCAGCAGCTTGGGTAACATGGGGGCAGATACGCAGTATTTT.

V and J are TRBV4-1 and TRBJ2-5; TRBD2 is a possible D gene (5 bases). Germline V lookup: CDR1 MGHRA, CDR2 YSYEKL. Trimming cost V 4 bases and J 3 bases, with 12 bases left between them. This CDR3 comprises 14 residues. CDR3 sequence reads: CASSRGSGEETQYF. CDR3 sequence (DNA): TGCGCCAGCAGCCGAGGGAGCGGAGAAGAGACCCAGTACTTC.

This clonotype was counted only a few times. The chain combines TRBV3-1 with TRBJ2-1; 7 bases align to TRBD2. J was trimmed by 1 base and V by 4 bases; bases with no gene match: 10. The CDR3 is 17 amino acids. CDR1 is LGHDT, CDR2 YNNKEL, per germline (reference sequence). In DNA form, the CDR3 reads TGTGCCAGCAGCCCCGACCTCGCGGGGGTATCCTACAATGAGCAGTTCTTC. It yields the protein CASSPDLAGVSYNEQFF.

This clonotype was seen only once. This sequence joins TRBV28 and TRBJ2-1, with 16 bases lining up with TRBD2. V shed 6 bases and J 7 bases; nucleotides not matched to a gene: 6. CDR3 size: 16 residues. Germline V gene sequence: CDR1 MDHEN, CDR2 SYDVKM. CDR3 residues: CASRAGTSGRGNEQFF. The CDR3, as DNA: TGTGCCAGCAGGGCCGGGACTAGCGGGAGGGGGAATGAGCAGTTCTTC.

V gene TRBV4-3 combines with J gene TRBJ2-4, with 11 bases identical to TRBD2. Germline V gene lookup returns CDR1 LGHNA and CDR2 YSLEER. J was trimmed by 6 bases and V by 2 bases; bases with no gene match: 9. The CDR3 is 17 residues long. The chain's CDR3 is CASSQLQTTSGGNIQYF. CDR3 nucleotides: TGCGCCAGCAGCCAACTACAAACCACTAGCGGGGGAAACATTCAGTACTTC.

The chain employs TRBV11-2 and TRBJ1-1; the D is unclear. V lost 2 bases and J 0 bases, leaving 7 bases between the germline ends. This CDR3 region has 14 residues. The germline gives CDR1 SGHAT, CDR2 FQNNGV. CDR3 residues: CASSLLGVNTEAFF. The CDR3 bases are TGTGCCAGCAGCTTACTCGGGGTGAACACTGAAGCTTTCTTT. Full variable domain (rest looked up from reference TRBV11-2 and TRBJ1-1): EAGVAQSPRYKIIEKRQSVAFWCNPISGHATLYWYQQILGQGPKLLIQFQNNGVVDDSQLPKDRFSAERLKGVDSTLKIQPAKLEDSAVYLCASSLLGVNTEAFFGQGTRLTVV.

About this clonotype itself: A single base separates this from a much larger clone, so it may be a read error. V is TRBV6-6 and J is TRBJ2-3; 7 nucleotides align to TRBD2. The CDR3 sequence is 13 residues long. Germline V CDR1 and CDR2: MNHNY, SVGAGI (reference sequence). V was clipped by 11 bases and J by 2 bases; unmatched bases: 7. The CDR3 loop reads CAATGTNTDTQYF. DNA for the CDR3: TGTGCCGCGACCGGGACTAACACAGATACGCAGTATTTT.

Only a few counts were recorded for this clonotype. The V and J genes are TRBV10-3 and TRBJ2-7; D gene uncertain. The V and J ends lost 0 bases and 4 bases respectively, with 7 bases between them. Germline loops: CDR1 ENHRY, CDR2 SYGVKD. The CDR3 length is 13 residues. The CDR3 DNA sequence: TGTGCCATCAGTGAGTCGACTTTGTACGAGCAGTACTTC. Protein product: CAISESTLYEQYF.

The rearrangement joins TRBV7-9 to TRBJ2-5; D possibly uses TRBD1 or TRBD2 (5 bases each). Germline CDR1 is SEHNR and CDR2 is FQNEAQ (reference sequence). Trimming shortened V by 2 bases and J by 5 bases, and 18 bases separated the two germline ends. This CDR3 region has 16 residues. This chain's CDR3 is CASSLQGGRGNETQYF. In nucleotides, the CDR3 is TGTGCCAGCAGCTTACAGGGCGGCCGAGGGAATGAGACCCAGTACTTC.

The CDR3 protein is CSALPKNTEAFF. CDR3 sequence (DNA): TGCAGTGCGCTACCTAAGAACACTGAAGCTTTCTTT. This chain joins TRBV20-1 and TRBJ1-1; unclear D gene. The V and J ends lost 6 bases and 1 base respectively, with 9 bases between them. The CDR3 is 12 residues long. In germline, CDR1 is DFQATT, CDR2 SNEGSKA (reference sequence).

The chain employs TRBV7-2 and TRBJ2-3; the D is unclear. V lost 5 bases to trimming and J lost 2 bases, with 14 bases between them. Germline loops: CDR1 SGHTA, CDR2 FQGNSA. The CDR3 has 15 residues. DNA for the CDR3: TGTGCCAGCAGCCAGGCAGCAGTAGACACAGATACGCAGTATTTT. Translating it yields CASSQAAVDTDTQYF. The variable domain in full, with the rest retrieved from reference TRBV7-2 and TRBJ2-3, is GAGVSQSPSNKVTEKGKDVELRCDPISGHTALYWYRQSLGQGLEFLIYFQGNSAPDKSGLPSDRFSAERTGGSVSTLTIQRTQQEDSAVYLCASSQAAVDTDTQYFGPGTRLTVL.

This rearrangement joins TRBV29-1 to TRBJ2-3; tentative D call: TRBD1 (6 bases). CDR1 is SQVTM and CDR2 is ANQGSEA in the germline V gene. V was clipped by 2 bases and J by 7 bases, with 13 bases between them. The CDR3 consists of 13 residues. The CDR3 region has the DNA TGCAGCGTTGAAATCACAGGGACGTATACGCAGTATTTT. This codes for CSVEITGTYTQYF.

This clonotype occurred once. The V and J genes are TRBV12-3 or TRBV12-4 and TRBJ2-1, with D possibly TRBD1 on 6 matching bases. With the DNA end fitting TRBJ2-7 better, the J assignment may be wrong. The length of the CDR3 is 14 residues. The CDR3 loop is CASRITGSYNEQYF. CDR3 in DNA: TGTGCCAGTCGCATCACAGGGTCCTACAATGAGCAGTACTTC.

This clonotype was detected only a few times. This chain links TRBV4-3 with TRBJ2-3; tentative D call: TRBD2 (5 bases). The CDR3 consists of 13 residues. Trimming removed 2 bases at V and 4 bases at J, with 7 bases between. Germline CDR1 reads LGHNA; CDR2 reads YSLEER. The CDR3 DNA is TGCGCCAGCAGCCAACAAGCGGCAGATACGCAGTATTTT. The encoded protein is CASSQQAADTQYF.

This clonotype was counted a few times. CDR3 amino acids: CSASMGHWDRGSTDTQYF. The CDR3 DNA follows: TGCAGTGCTAGTATGGGACACTGGGACAGGGGAAGCACAGATACGCAGTATTTT. The gene calls are TRBV20-1 and TRBJ2-3; TRBD1 aligns across 10 bases. CDR1 and CDR2 from the germline V gene are DFQATT and SNEGSKA (reference sequence). CDR3 size: 18 residues. V was clipped by 3 bases and J by 0 bases; unmatched bases: 12.

Concerning this clonotype itself: One end of the junction does not line up with germline, which may come from a read error. V and J are TRBV5-1 and TRBJ2-7; 9 nucleotides match TRBD1. The CDR3 sequence is 14 residues long. CDR1 SGHRS and CDR2 YFSETQ come from the germline V gene. CDR3 nucleotides: TGCGCCAGCAGTTTGGACAGGGGTTGGAACGAGCAGTACTTC. Protein product: CASSLDRGWNEQYF.

The chain links TRBV28 to TRBJ2-7; 7 bases match TRBD2. TRBJ2-5 matches the DNA end more closely, so the J call is doubtful. There are 15 residues in the CDR3. Looked up from germline, CDR1 is MDHEN and CDR2 is SYDVKM. Written as DNA, the CDR3 is TGTGCCAGCAGTGTCCCCTCCGGGGGGATTGAGACCCAGTACTTC. It codes for CASSVPSGGIETQYF.

This chain uses TRBV10-2 with TRBJ2-1, with D possibly called TRBD1 or TRBD2 (6 bases each). CDR3 length: 13 amino acids. Per the germline V gene, CDR1 is WSHSY and CDR2 is SAAADI. The V and J ends lost 7 bases and 6 bases respectively, with 13 bases between them. CDR3 sequence (DNA): TGCGCCAGCACCGGAAAGGGGGGCAATGAGCAGTTCTTC. It codes for CASTGKGGNEQFF.

This clonotype was seen ten or more times. The chain carries TRBV6-5 and TRBJ1-2, with 8 nucleotides matching TRBD1. J gave up 6 bases and V 6 bases, and 12 bases lay outside the gene matches. The CDR3 has 15 amino acids. From germline, CDR1 is MNHEY and CDR2 SVGAGI. CDR3 DNA sequence: TGTGCCAGCAGACCCACTCCGGGACAGGTGGATGGCTACACCTTC. Translating it yields CASRPTPGQVDGYTF.

The table lists this clonotype with a few counts. The chain joins TRBV6-2 or TRBV6-3 to TRBJ2-3; 15 bases map to TRBD2. The J segment lost 0 bases and the V segment lost 5 bases, leaving 3 bases of the junction unmatched. This CDR3 has 17 amino acids. Germline CDR1 is MNHEY and CDR2 is SVGEGT. CDR3 in amino acids: CASSRTSGRASTDTQYF. The CDR3 region has the DNA TGTGCCAGCAGTCGGACTAGCGGGAGGGCAAGCACAGATACGCAGTATTTT.

The rearrangement links TRBV15 to TRBJ1-2; D gene unclear. V lost 5 bases and J lost 3, with 25 bases in between. Germline CDR1 is LNHNV and CDR2 is YYDKDF (reference sequence). CDR3 length: 18 residues. CDR3 coding DNA: TGTGCCACCAGCGGCGAAAACTTGTGGGGTCGAGGCGACTATGGCTACACCTTC. Its protein product is CATSGENLWGRGDYGYTF.

This clonotype has only one observation. This chain uses TRBV20-1 with TRBJ2-7; 8 nucleotides line up with TRBD2. CDR3 length: 15 amino acids. Germline assignment: CDR1 DFQATT and CDR2 SNEGSKA (reference sequence). J was trimmed by 5 bases and V by 0 bases; bases with no gene match: 9. In nucleotides, the CDR3 is TGCAGTGCTAGAGACGGTCGTCTAGCGGGTGACGAGCAGTACTTC. It yields the protein CSARDGRLAGDEQYF.

This clonotype has only a few counts. The rearrangement uses TRBV6-2 or TRBV6-3 and TRBJ2-7; D tentatively reads TRBD1 or TRBD2 (6 bases each). The CDR3 has 15 residues. V gave up 2 bases and J gave up 5 bases, with 16 bases separating them. CDR1 is MNHEY and CDR2 is SVGEGT in the germline V gene. CDR3 sequence reads: CASSYGPFRGHEQYF. The CDR3 region has the DNA TGTGCCAGCAGTTACGGCCCCTTCCGGGGGCACGAGCAGTACTTC.

About this clonotype: At one boundary the junction diverges from the germline segment, which might be a read error. The chain employs TRBV7-2 and TRBJ2-7, with no clear D. The length of the CDR3 is 12 residues. The germline CDR1 and CDR2 sequences are SGHTA and FQGNSA. The CDR3 region has the DNA TGTGCCAGCAGCCACAACCTGGAGACCCAGTACTTT. Its protein product is CASSHNLETQYF.

The gene calls are TRBV20-1 and TRBJ2-5; D possibly matches TRBD1 or TRBD2 (5 bases each). CDR1 is DFQATT, CDR2 SNEGSKA, per germline (reference sequence). V lost 5 bases to trimming and J lost 5 bases, with 21 bases between them. The CDR3 extends over 15 amino acids. The CDR3 nucleotides are TGCAGTGCTCAGGGACCGAGCGTTTTGGGGGAGACCCAGTACTTC. This encodes CSAQGPSVLGETQYF.

The gene calls are TRBV14 and TRBJ2-1; D possibly corresponds to TRBD1 (6 bases). The ends were cut back, 1 base at V and 9 bases at J, with 13 bases in the middle. Germline V CDR1 and CDR2: SGHDN, FVKESK. This CDR3 is built from 14 residues. CDR3 DNA sequence: TGTGCCAGCAGCCAAGGGAACAGGGTTGGTGAGCAGTTCTTC. It codes for CASSQGNRVGEQFF.

V usage is TRBV4-3 and J usage is TRBJ2-4; D may match TRBD1 or TRBD2 (5 bases each). This CDR3 comprises 15 residues. Per germline, CDR1 LGHNA and CDR2 YSLEER. V was shortened by 9 bases and J by 0 bases, with 15 bases between the two germline ends. CDR3 loop: CAREGQRLAKNIQYF. The CDR3 DNA reads as TGCGCCAGAGAGGGGCAGAGATTAGCCAAAAACATTCAGTACTTC.

The chain recombines TRBV11-1 with TRBJ2-7; D is perhaps TRBD1 or TRBD2 (5 bases each). The germline V gene encodes CDR1 SGHAT and CDR2 FQDESV (reference sequence). Trimming took off 8 bases at V and 5 bases at J, with 19 bases between the two ends. The length of the CDR3 is 14 residues. The CDR3 reads CASARTVGVNEQYF. CDR3 DNA: TGTGCCAGCGCCAGGACTGTAGGGGTCAACGAGCAGTACTTC.

The rearrangement links TRBV7-2 to TRBJ1-4, with D perhaps matching TRBD1 (5 bases). CDR3 length: 14 residues. Germline CDR1 SGHTA, CDR2 FQGNSA. V was shortened by 5 bases and J by 4 bases, with 11 bases between the two germline ends. CDR3 loop: CASSPAGHNEKLFF. The CDR3 nucleotides read TGTGCCAGCAGCCCGGCAGGGCATAATGAAAAACTGTTTTTT.

This clonotype was seen ten or more times. The V gene is TRBV7-9, the J gene TRBJ2-6; D is perhaps TRBD2 (5 bases). The CDR3 contains 16 residues. Per the germline V gene, CDR1 is SEHNR and CDR2 is FQNEAQ (reference sequence). V was pared by 1 base and J by 1 base, with 8 bases between. CDR3: CASSLDRGSGANVLTF. The CDR3 bases are TGTGCCAGCAGCTTAGATCGGGGTTCTGGGGCCAACGTCCTGACTTTC.